This entry is about one TCR beta chain. The CDR3 spans 15 residues. Looked up from germline, CDR1 is SGHDN and CDR2 is FVKESK. V trimming: 4 bases; J trimming: 5 bases; junction bases outside the gene matches: 8. The data belong to a study of blood T cells in healthy people across ages. Alongside a J-beta primer mix, a sample-barcoded 5' primer served in a second PCR lasting roughly 6 to 12 cycles. Tagging of each cDNA molecule was performed by a template-switch adaptor with 12 random nucleotides. TCRdb re-called the 5' RACE reads through MiXCR, storing one row per CDR3 protein. Here the sample spans about 800,000 distinct CDR3 sequences, about three fifths being singletons.

The chain uses TRBV14 and TRBJ2-7; 10 bases map to TRBD1. Sequenced material: blood. This sequence was found in a young man in good health. For the CDR3, the DNA is TGTGCCAGCAGCCTTTCTCGACAGGGGGCACACGAGCAGTACTTC. This gives the protein CASSLSRQGAHEQYF.